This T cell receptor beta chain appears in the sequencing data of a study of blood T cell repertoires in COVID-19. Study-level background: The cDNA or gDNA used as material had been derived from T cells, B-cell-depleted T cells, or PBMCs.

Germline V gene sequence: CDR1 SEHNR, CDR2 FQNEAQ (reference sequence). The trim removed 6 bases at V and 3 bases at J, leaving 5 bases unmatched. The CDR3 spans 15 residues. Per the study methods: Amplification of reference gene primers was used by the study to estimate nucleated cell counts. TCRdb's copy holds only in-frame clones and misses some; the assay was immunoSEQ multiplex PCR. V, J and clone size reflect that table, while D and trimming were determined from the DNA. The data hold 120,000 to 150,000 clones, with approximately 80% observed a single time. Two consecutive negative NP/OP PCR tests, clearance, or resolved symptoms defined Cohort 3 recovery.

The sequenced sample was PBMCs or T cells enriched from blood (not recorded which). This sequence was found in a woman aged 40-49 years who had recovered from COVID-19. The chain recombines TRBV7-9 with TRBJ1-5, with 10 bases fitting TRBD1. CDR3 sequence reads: CASSSGTGVNQPQHF. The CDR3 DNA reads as TGTGCCAGCAGTTCCGGGACAGGGGTCAATCAGCCCCAGCATTTT.